Described below is a single TCR beta chain sequence and its context. What it recognizes is unknown. The data originate from a study of T cell responses to AZD1222 COVID-19 vaccine. Produced via immunoSEQ multiplex PCR; TCRdb's table is partial and in-frame only. The table records roughly 140,000 clones, around 91% of them present only once. V shed 0 bases and J shed 1 base, with 13 bases lying between them. This CDR3 contains 16 residues. The germline CDR1 and CDR2 sequences are MNHEY and SVGAGI. Whole-study findings and limits: None of the repertoires were sampled until the peak T cell response had passed. In the spike-specific TCR repertoire, nearly half reportedly target unmutated variant regions. Most donors were white British, females outnumbered males, and clonal diversity was possibly underestimated.

J is TRBJ2-7 and V is TRBV6-5, with D perhaps matching TRBD1 or TRBD2 (5 bases each). Sequences were derived from peripheral blood, sampled on day 0 of AZD1222 vaccination. This receptor was identified in an adult in good health. Written as DNA, the CDR3 is TGTGCCAGCAGTTACTCGAGGGGTATAGGATCCTACGAGCAGTACTTC. It encodes CASSYSRGIGSYEQYF.